This T cell receptor beta chain was sequenced for a study of blood T cell repertoires in COVID-19 (TCRdb year 2020). Some background on the complete study: Collaborator samples came from the United States, Italy and Spain and covered acute and convalescent phases of COVID-19. The prospective study material was composed of cDNA or gDNA derived from T cells, B-cell-depleted T cells, or PBMCs. The repertoires were made available in a free public database intended to serve as a resource for research on the immune response to SARS-CoV-2. Samples were obtained from the ongoing ImmuneRACE study (first 160 participants) and from 1,254 subjects provided by 6 global collaborators. Nearly every sample came with metadata listing a de-identified subject ID, COVID-19 status, age in years and sex. Deeply sampled blood TCRbeta repertoires from subjects exposed to, actively infected with, or recovered from COVID-19 were included in the dataset. Where available, HLA class I and class II types were obtained from metadata supplied by the sample provider rather than from assay-based typing. Study-level results and caveats: The quantity of clinical and demographic metadata differed by source and by participant and was supplied without curation.

This clone was observed a few times. What this receptor recognizes is not known. Base qualities are not recorded, but no much larger clone differs from it by a single base. Participants in the prospective study were aged roughly 18 to 89 years, lived in under 30 United States geographic areas, and enrolled through a virtual design. In the prospective study, cohorts were assigned on the basis of participant-reported clinical history obtained from a screening survey and a study questionnaire. Recovered participants in ImmuneRACE Cohort 3 were defined as having two consecutive negative NP/OP PCR tests, clearance from a healthcare professional, or resolution of symptoms. Each participant in the prospective study had whole blood, serum and a nasopharyngeal or oropharyngeal swab collected by mobile phlebotomists. Over a roughly two-month period, participants in the prospective study had the option of providing additional blood draws and questionnaires. Before DNA extraction, blood samples from the prospective study were shipped at room temperature or frozen.

CDR1 and CDR2 are read off the germline V gene as SGHNT and YENEEA. Trimming accounts for 5 bases at V and 4 bases at J, while the number of junction bases matched to no gene is 8. The CDR3 runs 15 amino acids, cysteine and phenylalanine included. Only the CDR3 DNA is retained, 45 bases long and in frame from the first base. The immunoSEQ Assay, a bias-controlled multiplex PCR, was used to amplify TCRbeta CDR3 regions from genomic DNA. Processing in the source paper ran as follows. The number of nucleated cells in each sample was estimated from the amplification of reference gene primers within the assay. To quantify the absolute abundance of each unique TCRbeta CDR3 rearrangement, sequence reads were collapsed and filtered. Productive Simpson clonality was computed per sample as the square root of Simpson's diversity index over productive rearrangements. TCRdb mirrors the immuneACCESS table, restricted to in-frame sequences. Some clones are absent from its copies; in checked studies, under half trace to an unresolved V gene, and the reason for the others is unknown. The V and J calls and clone size were taken over from that table, and D and trimming were inferred from the DNA. This sample gives approximately 150,000 clones in total; 82% of them show up just once. The top ten constitute 15% to 20% of the sample.

The V gene is TRBV11-3 and the J gene is TRBJ2-7, and TRBD1 matches 10 of the central bases. Sequencing used PBMCs or T cells enriched from blood (not recorded which). The sequence was obtained from a man aged 60 to 69 who had recovered from COVID-19. The DNA sequence reads TGTGCCAGCAGCCCTACGACAGGGGGCAGTTACGAGCAGTACTTC. Its product reads: CASSPTTGGSYEQYF.